This TCR beta chain originates from a study of human T cells and chemical hapten exposure. Regarding the study as a whole: In comparison with controls, expanded TCRs gave rise to a significantly larger number of large CDR3 similarity clusters.

From the RACE reads, TCRdb called clonotypes with MiXCR, one entry per CDR3 protein. The repertoire holds about 82,000 distinct CDR3 sequences, with approximately 7% as singletons. Described time point: patch test 2, 6 weeks after DPC sensitization. Specified treatment: therapeutic diphenylcyclopropenone sensitization with weekly scalp DPC. Prior to each patch test being applied, blood was drawn. Germline trimming cut 3 bases from V and 4 bases from J; bases unmatched to any gene: 10. Germline V CDR1 and CDR2: SGHVS, FQNEAQ. The CDR3 sequence is 18 residues long. On this clonotype itself: The antigen is undetermined.

The sequenced sample was whole blood, obtained in connection with sensitization to the hapten diphenylcyclopropenone (DPC). This sequence was found in a woman aged 30 to 39 with alopecia areata. Some clones in this sample may be carry-over from other donors' samples. The rearrangement uses TRBV7-8 and TRBJ2-2; the match to TRBD2 covers 11 bases. CDR3 bases: TGTGCCAGCAGCTTGTGGGCTAGCGGGGGGTTAAGCACCGGGGAGCTGTTTTTT. Its translation is CASSLWASGGLSTGELFF.